Listed here are 20 T cell receptor beta chains from one sample, sequenced in a study of fetal regulatory T cell absence and autoimmunity (dated by TCRdb to 2015 to 2018). The library was made by the immunoSEQ multiplex PCR assay. Imported from immuneACCESS, the table was reduced by TCRdb to in-frame sequences with V and J called. These copies leave out some clones; in studies compared against another copy, an unresolved V gene accounts for under half, and the cause of the remainder is not known. The sample table shows some 87,000 clones, and about two thirds are seen once. The ten largest clones take up just under 2% of the sample. Sequencing was performed on pancreas tissue. The receptors here all came from a male donor with IPEX syndrome.

This clone was counted between two and nine times. This chain uses TRBV19 with TRBJ1-5, with D hard to call. Germline values: CDR1 LNHDA, CDR2 SQIVND (reference sequence). V lost 3 bases, J lost 1 base, and 4 bases lay in between. The CDR3 is 13 amino acids. This chain's CDR3 is CASSIWSNQPQHF. The CDR3 DNA is TGTGCCAGTAGTATCTGGAGCAATCAGCCCCAGCATTTT.

The chain carries TRBV7-8 and TRBJ1-1; D is ambiguous. Trimming cost V 2 bases and J 1 base, with 5 bases left between them. CDR1 is SGHVS, CDR2 FQNEAQ, per germline. The length of the CDR3 is 13 residues. The CDR3 nucleotides are TGTGCCAGCAGCTTAAGCTGGAACACTGAAGCTTTCTTT. The encoded protein is CASSLSWNTEAFF.

The chain recombines TRBV27 with TRBJ2-5; perhaps TRBD1 as D (6 bases). Trimming cost V 5 bases and J 2 bases, with 12 bases left between them. Germline assignment: CDR1 MNHEY and CDR2 SMNVEV (reference sequence). This CDR3 contains 14 residues. The CDR3 is CASSTLGTQETQYF. The CDR3 region has the DNA TGTGCCAGCAGTACCTTGGGGACACAAGAGACCCAGTACTTC.

V and J are TRBV7-2 and TRBJ1-3; D gene uncertain. Trimming pared 0 bases from V and 8 bases from J, leaving 11 bases between. This CDR3 comprises 14 residues. From germline, CDR1 is SGHTA and CDR2 FQGNSA. This CDR3 is CASSLAGSWDTIYF. The CDR3, as DNA: TGTGCCAGCAGCTTAGCAGGGAGTTGGGACACCATATATTTT. The entire variable domain, with the rest obtained from reference TRBV7-2 and TRBJ1-3, is as follows: GAGVSQSPSNKVTEKGKDVELRCDPISGHTALYWYRQSLGQGLEFLIYFQGNSAPDKSGLPSDRFSAERTGGSVSTLTIQRTQQEDSAVYLCASSLAGSWDTIYFGEGSWLTVV.

CDR3 residues: CASSALRGVNQPQHF. CDR3 coding DNA: TGTGCCAGCAGTGCCCTACGGGGGGTAAATCAGCCCCAGCATTTT. The V and J genes are TRBV6-1 and TRBJ1-5, with D possibly matching TRBD1 (5 bases). Trimming shortened V by 4 bases and J by 4 bases, and 14 bases separated the two germline ends. This CDR3 contains 15 residues. Germline CDR1 MNHNS, CDR2 SASEGT.

The chain links TRBV4-2 to TRBJ2-7, with 14 bases identical to TRBD2. J lost 3 bases, V lost 4 bases, and 14 bases had no gene match. The V gene's germline CDR1 is LGHNA and CDR2 YNFKEQ. The CDR3 loop spans 19 amino acids. The CDR3 coding sequence is TGTGCCAGCAGCCCCTCCGGGACTAGCGGGAGACAATGGGACTACGAGCAGTACTTC. Its protein is CASSPSGTSGRQWDYEQYF.

Here the CDR3 reads CASSEAGRVQETQYF. The CDR3 DNA reads as TGTGCCAGCAGTGAAGCGGGCAGGGTCCAAGAGACCCAGTACTTC. This chain connects TRBV2 to TRBJ2-5, with D perhaps matching TRBD1 (5 bases). The ends were cut back, 0 bases at V and 1 base at J, with 9 bases in the middle. Germline V lookup: CDR1 SNHLY, CDR2 FYNNEI. The CDR3 runs 15 residues.

As regards this clone: This sequence may be a read error, since a much larger clone differs from it by one base. This chain links TRBV4-1 with TRBJ2-7; D unresolved. CDR3 size: 13 residues. CDR1 and CDR2 (germline): MGHRA, YSYEKL. The V and J ends lost 0 bases and 0 bases respectively, with 3 bases between them. CDR3 nucleotides: TGCGCCAGCAGCCAAGACAACTCCTACGAGCAGTACTTC. Amino acids: CASSQDNSYEQYF.

The chain has TRBV27 and TRBJ2-5; the match to TRBD2 covers 7 bases. CDR3 length: 11 amino acids. The germline V gene has CDR1 MNHEY and CDR2 SMNVEV (reference sequence). V was clipped by 3 bases and J by 10 bases; unmatched bases: 2. The chain's CDR3 is CASSLGGDQYF. The CDR3 bases are TGTGCCAGCAGTTTGGGGGGGGACCAGTACTTC.

The chain combines TRBV6-6 with TRBJ2-7; a possible D gene is TRBD2 (6 bases). CDR3 length: 15 amino acids. V shed 0 bases and J shed 0 bases, with 9 bases lying between them. Germline V gives CDR1 MNHNY, CDR2 SVGAGI (reference sequence). CDR3 sequence (DNA): TGTGCCAGCAGTTACTCGGGGGACTTCTCCTACGAGCAGTACTTC. Translation gives CASSYSGDFSYEQYF.

For this clone: A much bigger clone sits one base away, suggesting this may be a read error. The chain is built from TRBV10-3 and TRBJ1-5; D unresolved. Between the trimmed V and J ends, which lost 0 bases and 7 bases, there was a span of 4 bases. This CDR3 is 12 amino acids long. The germline V gene has CDR1 ENHRY and CDR2 SYGVKD. The CDR3 nucleotides are TGTGCCATCAGTGAGTCGAAGCAGCCCCAGCATTTT. Translated: CAISESKQPQHF.

The chain links TRBV4-1 to TRBJ2-5; 12 bases line up with TRBD2. Germline V lookup: CDR1 MGHRA, CDR2 YSYEKL. The J segment lost 0 bases and the V segment lost 4 bases, leaving 6 bases of the junction unmatched. The CDR3 runs to 17 residues. In DNA form, the CDR3 reads TGCGCCAGCAGCCCCCTGACTAGCGGGAGTAACCAAGAGACCCAGTACTTC. As protein: CASSPLTSGSNQETQYF.

The chain joins TRBV11-2 to TRBJ2-1; 9 nucleotides align to TRBD1. The trim removed 1 base at V and 9 bases at J, leaving 4 bases unmatched. The CDR3 is 14 residues long. CDR1 and CDR2 (germline): SGHAT, FQNNGV. CDR3 in amino acids: CASSLGYRGREQFF. The CDR3 DNA sequence: TGTGCCAGCAGCTTAGGATACAGGGGGCGTGAGCAGTTCTTC.

This clone was seen a few times. The V call is TRBV27, the J call TRBJ1-1, with D perhaps TRBD1 (5 bases). The CDR3 has 13 residues. The germline V gene encodes CDR1 MNHEY and CDR2 SMNVEV (reference sequence). V was shortened by 5 bases and J by 6 bases, with 13 bases between the two germline ends. CDR3 nucleotides: TGTGCCAGCAGTCCGTGGGGGATTCCTGAAGCTTTCTTT. This encodes CASSPWGIPEAFF.

The rearrangement links TRBV30 to TRBJ2-7; 8 bases match TRBD2. This CDR3 is 18 amino acids long. The V and J ends lost 4 bases and 2 bases, in that order; junction bases with no gene match: 19. Germline V lookup: CDR1 GTSNPN, CDR2 SVGIG (reference sequence). In DNA form, the CDR3 reads TGTGCCTGGACGGGCTACCACGGGGTAGCGGGAACACCCTACGAGCAGTACTTC. Protein: CAWTGYHGVAGTPYEQYF.

The chain recombines TRBV4-3 with TRBJ2-5, with D perhaps TRBD2 (7 bases). Germline lookup yields CDR1 LGHNA and CDR2 YSLEER. Trimming stripped 6 bases from V and 1 base from J, with 18 bases between. The CDR3 contains 16 residues. CDR3 sequence: CASRPRGRGTQETQYF. The CDR3, as DNA: TGCGCCAGCAGACCTCGGGGGCGGGGGACCCAAGAGACCCAGTACTTC.

The rearrangement joins TRBV11-2 to TRBJ2-3, with D perhaps matching TRBD2 (6 bases). The CDR3 length is 15 residues. The germline gives CDR1 SGHAT, CDR2 FQNNGV. V lost 7 bases and J lost 6, with 20 bases in between. CDR3 sequence: CASIRKREIEDTQYF. The CDR3 nucleotides read TGTGCCAGCATCCGTAAACGGGAGATCGAGGATACGCAGTATTTT. Full variable domain (outside the CDR3, taken from reference TRBV11-2 and TRBJ2-3): EAGVAQSPRYKIIEKRQSVAFWCNPISGHATLYWYQQILGQGPKLLIQFQNNGVVDDSQLPKDRFSAERLKGVDSTLKIQPAKLEDSAVYLCASIRKREIEDTQYFGPGTRLTVL.

This clone was observed a single time. In DNA, the CDR3 is TGTGCCAGCAGAAGCGGGGTTGGACACACCGGGGAGCTGTTTTTT. Protein product: CASRSGVGHTGELFF. The gene calls are TRBV2 and TRBJ2-2; 7 positions agree with TRBD2. Germline-derived CDR1 and CDR2 are SNHLY and FYNNEI. V was pared by 6 bases and J by 3 bases, with 7 bases of the junction left unmatched. This CDR3 comprises 15 residues.

V usage is TRBV7-8 and J usage is TRBJ2-5, with D maybe TRBD1 (5 bases). The V gene lost 1 base and the J gene lost 1 base, with 7 bases spanning the gap. In germline, CDR1 is SGHVS, CDR2 FQNEAQ. This CDR3 has 14 amino acids. The CDR3 reads CASSLGQTQETQYF. The CDR3 coding sequence is TGTGCCAGCAGCTTAGGACAGACCCAAGAGACCCAGTACTTC.

The chain employs TRBV29-1 and TRBJ2-7, with 7 nucleotides matching TRBD1. Per the germline V gene, CDR1 is SQVTM and CDR2 is ANQGSEA. With 7 bases clipped from V and 3 bases from J, the junction kept 6 bases outside the gene matches. The length of the CDR3 is 12 residues. The CDR3 sequence is CSAFDRVYEQYF. The CDR3 DNA sequence: TGCAGCGCCTTCGACAGGGTCTACGAGCAGTACTTC.